The next 8 T cell receptor beta chains were all read from a single sample in a study of blood T cell repertoires in COVID-19. Method: immunoSEQ multiplex PCR; TCRdb's copy keeps in-frame clones and lacks some. In the table there are some 150,000 clones, roughly 81% of which are singletons. Source material: peripheral blood. The source of these receptors is a man between 40 and 49 years old who had recovered from COVID-19.

The genes are TRBV5-6 and TRBJ2-5; TRBD1 is a possible D gene (6 bases). Between the trimmed V and J ends, which lost 4 bases and 1 base, there was a span of 20 bases. Germline CDR1 reads SGHDT; CDR2 reads YYEEEE. The CDR3 extends over 17 amino acids. Here the CDR3 reads CASSLGAVRGIQETQYF. In DNA, the CDR3 is TGTGCCAGCAGCCTAGGGGCCGTGAGGGGGATCCAAGAGACCCAGTACTTC.

In this sample, this clone turned up a few times. Other DNA sequences in this sample translate to the same CDR3. The chain carries TRBV27 and TRBJ1-5, with TRBD1 identical over 9 bases. Germline lookup yields CDR1 MNHEY and CDR2 SMNVEV (reference sequence). With V trimmed by 6 bases and J by 1 base, 7 bases remained unmatched. This CDR3 has 16 amino acids. The CDR3 spells CASSPGQGRSNQPQHF. In DNA form, the CDR3 reads TGTGCCAGCAGCCCGGGACAGGGACGGAGCAATCAGCCCCAGCATTTT.

This rearrangement joins TRBV6-5 to TRBJ1-2, with TRBD1 matching over 8 bases. The germline V gene encodes CDR1 MNHEY and CDR2 SVGAGI. The CDR3 totals 14 residues. V dropped 8 bases and J dropped 8; count of bases not matched to a gene: 13. CDR3 in DNA: TGTGCCAGCCTAAAGTCAGGGGGCAGTCCGGGCTACACCTTC. This codes for CASLKSGGSPGYTF.

The chain combines TRBV27 with TRBJ2-5; D not resolved. This CDR3 has 15 residues. V shed 5 bases and J shed 5 bases, with 18 bases lying between them. Germline V gene data show CDR1 as MNHEY and CDR2 as SMNVEV (reference sequence). CDR3: CASSPTPGWVETQYF. CDR3 DNA sequence: TGTGCCAGCAGTCCTACACCGGGTTGGGTGGAGACCCAGTACTTC.

The J gene is TRBJ1-2, the V gene TRBV19; weak D call: TRBD1 (5 bases). Between the trimmed V and J ends, which lost 6 bases and 8 bases, there was a span of 16 bases. The CDR3 loop spans 13 amino acids. CDR1 is LNHDA, CDR2 SQIVND, per germline (reference sequence). CDR3 protein: CASSRNRMRGYTF. In DNA, the CDR3 is TGTGCCAGTAGCAGGAACAGGATGAGGGGCTACACCTTC.

The chain employs TRBV7-9 and TRBJ2-7; the match to TRBD1 covers 8 bases. This CDR3 has 14 residues. Germline CDR1 is SEHNR and CDR2 is FQNEAQ (reference sequence). The junction had 8 bases not matched to a gene; V was cut back by 4 bases and J by 6 bases. For the CDR3, the DNA is TGTGCCAGCAGCTACTGGACAGGGAAGTTCGAGCAGTACTTC. Translated, it gives CASSYWTGKFEQYF.

The V and J genes are TRBV18 and TRBJ2-5; 7 bases are shared with TRBD2. The CDR3 runs 15 residues. Unmatched junction bases numbered 7, after V lost 6 bases and J lost 0 bases. CDR1 and CDR2 (germline): KGHSH, LQKENI. The CDR3 spells CASSGTTTYQETQYF. As DNA, the CDR3 is TGTGCCAGCTCTGGGACTACAACATACCAAGAGACCCAGTACTTC.

The CDR3 loop reads CASSLGQQGQPQHF. The CDR3 DNA follows: TGTGCCAGCAGCTTGGGCCAGCAGGGTCAGCCCCAGCATTTT. The V gene is TRBV7-9, the J gene TRBJ1-5; D is possibly TRBD1 (5 bases). Germline V CDR1 and CDR2: SEHNR, FQNEAQ (reference sequence). CDR3 length equals 14 residues. V lost 3 bases, J lost 6 bases, and 12 bases lay in between.